This TCR beta chain was observed in a study of T cells in Graves' hyperthyroidism and ophthalmopathy (dated by TCRdb to about 2019). Study-wide context: Peripheral blood samples were taken at the time of initial diagnosis, prior to any treatment. TCR V-J signatures able to tell the groups apart were searched for in a discovery cohort of more than 90 patients, of whom 43 had Graves' ophthalmopathy and some 60 had stable Graves' hyperthyroidism. Prospective prediction of ophthalmopathy was tested in an independent validation cohort of 18 to 20 hyperthyroidism patients and some 17 patients who later progressed to ophthalmopathy. The approximately 100 discovery patients were divided at random into training and test sets in a 7:3 ratio. Thyroid tissue and blood T-cell repertoires from roughly 6 Graves' hyperthyroidism patients were also compared in the study. After blood sampling, hyperthyroidism patients were treated with methimazole at a starting dose of 30 mg daily, and ophthalmopathy patients were treated with high-dose intravenous methylprednisolone. TCR Vbeta CDR3 sequencing of around 130 peripheral blood samples (more than 40 ophthalmopathy, 70 to 85 hyperthyroidism and around 17 progressor patients) is reported in the paper.

The research as a whole found: Sample size was not statistically predetermined, and blinding of investigators to group allocation was not performed. A 13 V-J signature model separated ophthalmopathy from stable hyperthyroidism, with around 88% sensitivity and approximately 81% specificity in cross-validation and 80%/75% in testing. In validation, progression to ophthalmopathy was predicted by the model with around 70% sensitivity and about 72% specificity, a median of roughly 6 months before onset. Most expanded thyroid clonotypes (frequency above 0.001) were also found in blood, which suggests that blood repertoires may mirror thyroid immune responses.

V is shortened by 6 bases, J by 1 base, and the region joining them spans 18 bases. Per the germline V gene (reference sequence), DFQATT is the CDR1 and SNEGSKA is the CDR2. The CDR3 goes from the cysteine to the phenylalanine over 15 residues. The kept DNA is CDR3 alone, 45 bases in frame from the first base. This clonotype was recorded many times. The antigen this receptor binds is unknown. No much larger clone is present one base from it, and per-base qualities are unavailable. TCR beta CDR3 regions were amplified from RNA transcripts. For the first round of RT-PCR on the TCR CDR3, the HTBI primer set was used together with the Qiagen OneStep RT-PCR kit. The libraries were constructed in a second round of multiplex PCR and then size-selected and purified. The libraries were sequenced on an Illumina HiSeq2000 using paired-end 100 bp reads. Per the authors' processing: SOAPnuke was used to process the raw data, removing reads that contained adapters or uncalled bases, had a mean Phred below 15, or lacked an exact match to the constant primer or identifier. High-quality paired reads were merged using COPE v1.2.5, and each unique nucleotide sequence was defined as a clonotype. Clonotypes were aligned to IMGT TRBV, TRBD and TRBJ reference segments using MiTCR v1.1. The analysis included only V-J combinations with a frequency above 0.0001, which together covered around 99% of the repertoires. The TCS score was defined as the ratio of F50 (clonal expansion) to E x V (chaos), calculated using BLOSUM62-based TCRdist between CDR3 peptides within each V-J. Welch's t-statistics and random forest reduced around 520 V-J features to roughly 13, which were used in a naive Bayes classifier (R e1071). The similarity between thyroid and blood repertoires was quantified using the Morisita-Horn index. TCRdb applied fastp at Q25 and MiXCR to the public reads, then kept only in-frame beta chains. Merged by CDR3 protein, the rows form single entries marked with the most common genes and DNA. The V and J calls shown here were made by TCRdb, not taken from the authors' results. Within this sample are about 24,000 distinct CDR3 sequences, with around 50% of them counted one time only. Of the sample, about 25% falls within the top ten clones.

Hyperthyroidism patients were newly diagnosed, had a disease duration of under 2 months, and were aged 18 to 65 years. The study excluded patients with uncontrolled infections, other autoimmune diseases, pregnancy or lactation. Diagnoses were based on clinical symptoms, serum thyroxine and TRAb, thyroid ultrasound and orbital computed tomography. Blood from progressor patients was collected at the time of first diagnosis with hyperthyroidism, before any ophthalmopathy symptoms had appeared. PBMCs were separated from around 9.1 ml of fresh peripheral blood using Ficoll-Paque density gradient centrifugation. Patients classed as progressors first received a Graves' hyperthyroidism diagnosis and then went on to develop ophthalmopathy during follow-up. Total RNA was extracted using Trizol reagent, and RNA quality was assessed on an Agilent 2100 Bioanalyzer.

This TCR was sampled from a woman aged 35 to 49 with Graves' hyperthyroidism that later progressed to Graves' ophthalmopathy. The material sequenced was blood. This sequence uses TRBV20-1 and TRBJ2-5; D gene: possibly TRBD1, on 5 matching bases. The CDR3 reads as follows: CSAVGAELLQETQYF. Read as DNA, the sequence is TGCAGTGCCGTTGGGGCGGAGTTGCTCCAAGAGACCCAGTACTTC.